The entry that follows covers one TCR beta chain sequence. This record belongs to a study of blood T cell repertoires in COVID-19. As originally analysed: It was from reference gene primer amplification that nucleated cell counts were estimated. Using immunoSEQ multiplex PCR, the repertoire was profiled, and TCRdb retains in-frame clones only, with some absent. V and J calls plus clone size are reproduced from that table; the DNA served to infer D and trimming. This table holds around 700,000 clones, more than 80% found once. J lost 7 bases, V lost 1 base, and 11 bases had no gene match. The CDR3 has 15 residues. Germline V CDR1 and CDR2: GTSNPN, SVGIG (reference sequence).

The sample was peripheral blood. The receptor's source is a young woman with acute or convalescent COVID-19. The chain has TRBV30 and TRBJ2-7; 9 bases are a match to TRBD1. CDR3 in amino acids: CAWSADTQGAGEQYF. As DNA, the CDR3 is TGTGCCTGGAGTGCAGACACACAGGGGGCAGGGGAGCAGTACTTC.